This T cell receptor (beta chain) was profiled in a study of identical twins (dated by TCRdb to 2016 to 2018). Context from the whole study: To test whether fetal clonotypes persist, the study used deep sequencing on TCR alpha and beta repertoires from monozygotic twins, unrelated adults of various ages, and cord blood. Replicate twin experiments were performed at different times using different library preparation protocols to rule out contamination.

CDR3 length: 16 amino acids, cysteine to phenylalanine. Only the CDR3 part of the read is kept: 48 bases, read in frame from the first base. CDR1 and CDR2 (MNHEY, SVGAGI) derive from the germline V gene. Here V drops 2 bases and J drops 2 bases, and the junction holds 2 bases not matched to any gene. Points on this clonotype: The antigen it recognizes is unknown. The record has no base qualities; no much larger clone is one base away.

General study outcomes and caveats: In monozygotic twins, recombination models systematically underestimated out-of-frame TCR alpha sharing, but the models matched the sharing seen between unrelated individuals. Invariant T cells such as MAIT and iNKT could partly confound zero-insertion analyses, although diverse VJ usage argued against such confounding for most clonotypes. The excess sharing between twins in beta out-of-frame sequences was weaker because fewer shared sequences reduced the signal-to-noise ratio. Compared with coincidental sharing between unrelated individuals, out-of-frame TCR alpha sequences shared between twins showed an excess of sequences with low generation probability. Fewer insertions were carried by abundant cord blood beta clonotypes; a weaker similar trend was observed in young adult naive repertoires, while no such trend was observed in memory repertoires. Conclusions relied on cross-sectional statistical analysis, since the same donors could not be followed over many years.

Only healthy Caucasian donors were included. Miltenyi CD45RO+ enrichment and human naive T-cell isolation kits were used to isolate memory (CD45RO+) and naive T cells from PBMC. Receptors were amplified or captured by 5' RACE. Sequencing was performed on an Illumina HiSeq 2000. Template switching introduced a universal primer binding site; the final cDNA contained a unique molecular identifier, enabling accurate counting of TCR cDNA molecules. First-strand cDNA for TCR alpha and beta chains was synthesized from specific primers in the conserved constant-segment region. To control for contamination, every cDNA library carried two barcodes: a SMART-Mk sample barcode plus Illumina barcodes. Two successive PCR steps introduced TruSeq adapter sequences along with Illumina sample barcodes. Sequencing of the TCR alpha and beta cDNA libraries was done on the Illumina HiSeq platform using custom primers. Turning to the authors' computational methods: Raw reads were processed with MiGEC to extract unique molecular identifiers, and MiXCR was used to determine CDR3 positions. Recombination models were inferred per individual with the repgenHMM and IGoR tools using an EM algorithm. The tcR package in R was used for shared clonotype analysis, with sharing normalized by the product of cloneset sizes. Out-of-frame nonproductive sequences were analyzed to study raw recombination free of thymic and clonal selection effects. TCRdb passed the public sequencing reads through fastp at Q25 and MiXCR, retaining productive beta sequences. Here each entry gathers all rows of one CDR3 protein and keeps the most common genes and DNA. In this record, the V and J calls reflect TCRdb's handling and not the investigators' own analysis. This sample gives around 220,000 distinct CDR3 sequences in total; around 15% of them show up just once. 7% to 9% of the sample goes to the ten largest clones.

This clonotype originated in a woman in her late teens or twenties in good health. This sequence uses TRBV6-5 and TRBJ2-1, and 11 bases in between align with TRBD2. The material sequenced was memory (CD45RO+) T cells sorted from blood. In the paper's terms, the cell subset or site label means: CD45RO+ enriched T cells. The CDR3 region has the sequence CASSYVAGGAYNEQFF. The base sequence is TGTGCCAGCAGTTACGTAGCGGGGGGGGCCTACAATGAGCAGTTCTTC.